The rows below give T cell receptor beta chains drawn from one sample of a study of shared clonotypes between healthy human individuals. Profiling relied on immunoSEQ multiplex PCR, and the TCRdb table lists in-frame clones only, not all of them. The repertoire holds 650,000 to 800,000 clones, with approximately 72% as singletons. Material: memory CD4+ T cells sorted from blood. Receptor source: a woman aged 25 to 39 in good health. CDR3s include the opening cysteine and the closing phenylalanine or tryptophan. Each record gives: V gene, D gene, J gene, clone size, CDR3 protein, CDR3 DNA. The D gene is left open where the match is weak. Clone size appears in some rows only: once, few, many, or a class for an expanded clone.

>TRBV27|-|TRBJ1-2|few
CASSRSMLGTYGYTF
TGTGCCAGCAGCAGATCGATGCTCGGGACCTATGGCTACACCTTC
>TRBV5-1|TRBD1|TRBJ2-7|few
CASSSGTGGLEQYF
TGCGCCAGCAGCTCCGGGACAGGGGGGCTCGAGCAGTACTTC
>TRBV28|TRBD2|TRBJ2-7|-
CASRSLSGRYEQYF
TGTGCCAGCAGGTCCCTTAGCGGGAGGTACGAGCAGTACTTC
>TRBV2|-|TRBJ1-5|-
CASSRQSNSNQPQHF
TGTGCCAGCAGTCGACAGAGCAATAGCAATCAGCCCCAGCATTTT
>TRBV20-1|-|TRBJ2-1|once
CSGLAFNEQFF
TGCAGTGGGCTAGCGTTCAATGAGCAGTTCTTC
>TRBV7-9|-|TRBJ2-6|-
CASSLALTAGGANVLTF
TGTGCCAGCAGCTTAGCGCTCACAGCGGGTGGGGCCAACGTCCTGACTTTC
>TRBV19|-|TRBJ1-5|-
CASTRRGEDQPQHF
TGTGCCAGTACCAGAAGGGGCGAGGATCAGCCCCAGCATTTT
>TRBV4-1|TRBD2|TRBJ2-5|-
CASSHTSGRLGMETQYF
TGCGCCAGCAGCCATACTAGCGGGAGGCTGGGTATGGAGACCCAGTACTTC
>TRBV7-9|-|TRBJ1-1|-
CASSSFREGTNTEAFF
TGTGCCAGCAGCTCCTTCCGGGAGGGGACGAACACTGAAGCTTTCTTT
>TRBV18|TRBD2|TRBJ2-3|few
CASSPPTSGSTDTQYF
TGTGCCAGCTCACCTCCGACTAGCGGGAGCACAGATACGCAGTATTTT
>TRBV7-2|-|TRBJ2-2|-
CASRTGIVAAGELFF
TGTGCCAGCCGAACAGGGATAGTTGCGGCCGGGGAGCTGTTTTTT
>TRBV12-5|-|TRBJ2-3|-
CASGKGQSSTDTQYF
TGTGCTAGTGGTAAAGGACAGTCTAGCACAGATACGCAGTATTTT
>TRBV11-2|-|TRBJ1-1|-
CASSLGVDTEAFF
TGTGCCAGCAGCTTAGGCGTGGACACTGAAGCTTTCTTT
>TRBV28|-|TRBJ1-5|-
CASSWTQNQPQHF
TGTGCCAGCAGTTGGACACAGAATCAGCCCCAGCATTTT
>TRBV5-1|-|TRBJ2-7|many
CASSLRAAATYEQYF
TGCGCCAGCAGCCTCCGGGCCGCAGCCACCTACGAGCAGTACTTC
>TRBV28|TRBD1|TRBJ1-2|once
CASSHAGTGGPFPGYTF
TGTGCCAGCAGTCACGCCGGGACAGGGGGCCCTTTCCCTGGCTACACCTTC
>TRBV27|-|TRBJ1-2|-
CASRQGAAGFGYTF
TGTGCCAGCAGACAAGGGGCCGCCGGGTTTGGCTACACCTTC
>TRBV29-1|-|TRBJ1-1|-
CSVLRGHTEAFF
TGCAGCGTTTTAAGGGGTCACACTGAAGCTTTCTTT
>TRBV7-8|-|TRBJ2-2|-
CASRFGRFAGELFF
TGTGCCAGCAGATTCGGCCGCTTCGCCGGGGAGCTGTTTTTT
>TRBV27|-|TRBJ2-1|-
CATSRGAGRYNEQFF
TGTGCCACTTCGAGGGGGGCGGGAAGATACAATGAGCAGTTCTTC
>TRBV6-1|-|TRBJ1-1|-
CASRVGARITEAFF
TGTGCCAGCAGGGTAGGGGCGCGTATCACTGAAGCTTTCTTT
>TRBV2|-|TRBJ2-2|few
CASSDMRNTGELFF
TGTGCCAGCAGTGATATGCGGAACACCGGGGAGCTGTTTTTT
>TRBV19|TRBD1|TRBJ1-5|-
CASSQTGGGGDQPQHF
TGTGCCAGTAGTCAAACAGGGGGCGGGGGTGATCAGCCCCAGCATTTT